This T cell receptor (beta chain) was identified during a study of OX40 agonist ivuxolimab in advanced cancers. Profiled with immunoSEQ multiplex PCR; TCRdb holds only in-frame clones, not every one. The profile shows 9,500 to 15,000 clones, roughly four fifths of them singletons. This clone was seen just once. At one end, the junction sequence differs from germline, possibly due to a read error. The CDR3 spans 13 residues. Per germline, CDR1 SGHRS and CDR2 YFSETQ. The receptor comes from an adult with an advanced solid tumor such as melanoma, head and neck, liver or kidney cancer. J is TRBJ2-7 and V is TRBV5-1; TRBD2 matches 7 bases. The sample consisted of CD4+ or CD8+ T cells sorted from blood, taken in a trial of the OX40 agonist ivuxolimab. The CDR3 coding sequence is TGTGCCAGCAGCTTCTGGGGGGGCTACGAGCAGTACTTC. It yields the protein CASSFWGGYEQYF.